The 12 T cell receptor beta chains below were found in one sample sequenced in a study of shared clonotypes between healthy human individuals (dated by TCRdb to about 2020). The library came from the immunoSEQ multiplex PCR assay. As stored in TCRdb, this immuneACCESS dataset retains in-frame rearrangements with V and J assigned. A fraction of the clones does not appear; measured against another copy, unresolved V genes explain less than half of the discrepancy, and the remainder lacks a known reason. Present in this sample are a few million clones, 85% to 95% of which were seen just once. The top ten hold 0.14% of the sample. Material for sequencing was naive CD4+ T cells sorted from blood. Interpreted using the paper, the cell subset or site label stands for: CD45RA+ positively selected. The receptors here all came from a man aged 18 to 30 in good health.

The rearrangement joins TRBV19 to TRBJ2-1, with a weak D call TRBD1 (5 bases). V was clipped by 5 bases and J by 3 bases, with 11 bases between them. The CDR3 consists of 14 residues. From germline, CDR1 is LNHDA and CDR2 SQIVND (reference sequence). The CDR3: CASSSRTLYNEQFF. DNA of the CDR3: TGTGCCAGTAGTTCCCGGACACTCTACAATGAGCAGTTCTTC. Based on the CDR3 plus reference TRBV19 and TRBJ2-1, the full variable domain is DGGITQSPKYLFRKEGQNVTLSCEQNLNHDAMYWYRQDPGQGLRLIYYSQIVNDFQKGDIAEGYSVSREKKESFPLTVTSAQKNPTAFYLCASSSRTLYNEQFFGPGTRLTVL.

The chain combines TRBV7-2 with TRBJ1-4; D gene ambiguous. The germline V gene encodes CDR1 SGHTA and CDR2 FQGNSA. This CDR3 spans 12 amino acids. Trimming cost V 5 bases and J 8 bases, with 9 bases left between them. Written as DNA, the CDR3 is TGTGCCAGCAGCCGTCCTCAAGAAAAACTGTTTTTT. Amino acid sequence: CASSRPQEKLFF.

The chain uses TRBV5-4 and TRBJ2-5, with D unresolved. The CDR3 sequence is 13 residues long. V lost 4 bases and J 4 bases, leaving 11 bases between the germline ends. Germline loops: CDR1 SGHNT, CDR2 YYREEE (reference sequence). CDR3 coding DNA: TGTGCCAGCAGCCCGAACCCGAGAGAGACCCAGTACTTC. It yields the protein CASSPNPRETQYF.

J is TRBJ1-1 and V is TRBV11-2; D unresolved. The germline V and J ends were trimmed by 3 bases and 2 bases, with 10 bases remaining between them. This CDR3 comprises 14 residues. Germline CDR1 reads SGHAT; CDR2 reads FQNNGV. CDR3 sequence reads: CASSFMRYNTEAFF. As DNA, the CDR3 is TGTGCCAGCAGCTTTATGCGATATAACACTGAAGCTTTCTTT.

The CDR3 nucleotides are TGTGCCAGCAGTGCGGGACAGGGGGCCGGGGAGCTGTTTTTT. Translating it yields CASSAGQGAGELFF. This chain connects TRBV2 to TRBJ2-2; 11 bases fit TRBD1. The length of the CDR3 is 14 residues. CDR1 is SNHLY, CDR2 FYNNEI, per germline. V trimming: 4 bases; J trimming: 6 bases; junction bases outside the gene matches: 1.

The chain links TRBV6-1 to TRBJ1-5, with 7 bases aligning to TRBD1. The junction had 4 bases not matched to a gene; V was cut back by 3 bases and J by 5 bases. This CDR3 is 14 amino acids long. In germline, CDR1 is MNHNS, CDR2 SASEGT. The CDR3 DNA reads TGTGCCAGCAGTGAGCAGACAGGGTATCAGCCCCAGCATTTT. This codes for CASSEQTGYQPQHF.

V and J are TRBV9 and TRBJ2-5; 13 positions match TRBD2. The CDR3 covers 16 residues. V lost 4 bases to trimming and J lost 2 bases; unmatched junction nucleotides: 5. Per germline, CDR1 SGDLS and CDR2 YYNGEE. This CDR3 reads CASSTGLAGMQETQYF. In DNA, the CDR3 is TGTGCCAGCAGCACGGGACTAGCGGGGATGCAAGAGACCCAGTACTTC.

This clone was picked up one time. The CDR3 does not close with the conserved phenylalanine or tryptophan, likely indicating a read error. The DNA is left out, because the CDR3 cannot be placed on it with certainty; the CDR3 is given as TCRdb lists it. This chain joins TRBV5-8 and TRBJ1-5. Germline CDR1 SGHTS, CDR2 YDEGEE. The CDR3 sequence runs 14 residues, both termini included. The chain's CDR3 is CASSLGGGNQPQHL.

This chain links TRBV19 with TRBJ2-5; TRBD2 is a possible D gene (7 bases). V gave up 5 bases and J gave up 0 bases, with 13 bases separating them. In germline, CDR1 is LNHDA, CDR2 SQIVND (reference sequence). The CDR3 sequence is 15 residues long. This chain's CDR3 is CASSVRGGYQETQYF. The CDR3 region has the DNA TGTGCCAGTAGTGTTAGGGGGGGGTACCAAGAGACCCAGTACTTC.

The chain is built from TRBV10-3 and TRBJ1-3, with D unresolved. This CDR3 spans 12 amino acids. V was shortened by 5 bases and J by 2 bases, with 4 bases between the two germline ends. CDR1 is ENHRY, CDR2 SYGVKD, per germline. The CDR3 region has the DNA TGTGCCATCAGTTGGACTGGAAACACCATATATTTT. Translation gives CAISWTGNTIYF.

The chain couples TRBV5-4 to TRBJ2-3; 10 bases fit TRBD2. The CDR3 has 16 amino acids. The V gene end was trimmed by 0 bases and the J gene end by 2 bases; junction bases not matched to a gene: 3. The germline CDR1 and CDR2 sequences are SGHNT and YYREEE (reference sequence). The CDR3 nucleotides read TGTGCCAGCAGCTTGGGTAGCGGGAGGTTCACAGATACGCAGTATTTT. Its protein is CASSLGSGRFTDTQYF.

The chain has TRBV27 and TRBJ2-3; 7 bases match TRBD2. Germline trimming cut 3 bases from V and 6 bases from J; bases unmatched to any gene: 6. Germline V gene sequence: CDR1 MNHEY, CDR2 SMNVEV (reference sequence). The CDR3 contains 14 residues. The CDR3 sequence is CASSLRLAWDTQYF. The DNA for the CDR3 is TGTGCCAGCAGTTTGCGACTAGCTTGGGATACGCAGTATTTT.